The T cell receptor (beta chain) described here comes from a study of cytomegalovirus exposure and HLA in healthy donors. CDR1 and CDR2 (germline): ENHRY, SYGVKD. The CDR3 runs to 14 residues. The germline V and J ends were trimmed by 8 bases and 3 bases, with 14 bases remaining between them. A multiplex PCR was run with 60 Vbeta primers and 13 Jbeta primers. The repertoire was sequenced with immunoSEQ multiplex PCR; TCRdb's copy has only in-frame clones and lacks some. The sample lists around 150,000 clones; 61% were seen once. Broader study findings: Reported findings show TCR beta sequences accurately forecast HLA-A and HLA-B alleles in most subjects. Sequencing probably produced one cluster of sequence variants that were highly shared. Productive rates of about 90% or about 30% were seen for most TCR beta V segments in an earlier analysis.

On this clone itself: As yet, its antigen is unknown.

The clonotype was recovered from a male donor in good health and CMV-seronegative. The rearrangement links TRBV10-3 to TRBJ1-5, with no clear D. Sequencing was done on a sample of PBMCs. The DNA of the CDR3 is TGTGCCATCGGCGGCGCAGACTCCAATCAGCCCCAGCATTTT. It translates to CAIGGADSNQPQHF.